This T cell receptor beta chain was retrieved from a study of CD8 T cells in ankylosing spondylitis. Libraries of TCR beta came from quantitative 5'-RACE with molecular barcodes. TCRdb analysed the 5' RACE reads with MiXCR anew, one entry per CDR3 protein. Among around 220,000 distinct CDR3 sequences listed, around 19% were seen once. Study-wide results and caveats: Reportedly, disease-linked clones are significantly enriched in ankylosing spondylitis patients' matched synovial fluid. Seemingly characteristic of ankylosing spondylitis blood was a TCR beta motif consisting of eight highly homologous variants.

This CDR3 comprises 15 residues. Trimming cost V 7 bases and J 6 bases, with 19 bases left between them. As to this clonotype: Antigen specificity is unknown.

The sequenced sample was blood, either unsorted or a sorted T cell fraction (not recorded which). The clonotype comes from a male donor with ankylosing spondylitis. V gene TRBV12-3 or TRBV12-4 combines with J gene TRBJ2-1, with D possibly matching TRBD2 (6 bases). Written as DNA, the CDR3 is TGTGCCAGCAAACAGTTCGGGACTGCTTCCAATGAGCAGTTCTTC. It encodes CASKQFGTASNEQFF.